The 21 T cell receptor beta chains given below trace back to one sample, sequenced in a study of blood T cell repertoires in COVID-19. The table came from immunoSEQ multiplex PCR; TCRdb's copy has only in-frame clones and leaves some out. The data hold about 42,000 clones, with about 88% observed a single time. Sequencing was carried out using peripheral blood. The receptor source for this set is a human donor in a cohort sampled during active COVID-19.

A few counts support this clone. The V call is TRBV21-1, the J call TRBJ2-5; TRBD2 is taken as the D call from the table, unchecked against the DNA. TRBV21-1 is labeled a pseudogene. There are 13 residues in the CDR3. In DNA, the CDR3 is TGTGCCAGCAGCTTAGGACGGGAGGAGACCCAGTACTTC. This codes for CASSLGREETQYF.

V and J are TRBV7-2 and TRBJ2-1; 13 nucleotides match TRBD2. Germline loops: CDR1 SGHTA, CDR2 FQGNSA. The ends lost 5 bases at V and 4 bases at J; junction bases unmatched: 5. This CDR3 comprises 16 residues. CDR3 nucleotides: TGTGCCAGCAGCCCTTCACTAGCGGGGGGGTACAATGAGCAGTTCTTC. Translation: CASSPSLAGGYNEQFF.

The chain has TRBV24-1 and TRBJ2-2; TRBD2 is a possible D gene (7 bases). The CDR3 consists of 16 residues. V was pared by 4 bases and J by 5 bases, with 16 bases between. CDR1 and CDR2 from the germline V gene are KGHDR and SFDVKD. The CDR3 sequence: CATSEWGGALTGELFF. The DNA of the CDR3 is TGTGCCACCAGTGAATGGGGGGGGGCGCTAACCGGGGAGCTGTTTTTT.

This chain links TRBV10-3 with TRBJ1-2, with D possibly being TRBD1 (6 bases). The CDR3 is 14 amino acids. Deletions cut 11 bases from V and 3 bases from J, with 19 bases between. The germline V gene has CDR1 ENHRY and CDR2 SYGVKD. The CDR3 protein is CASTGGHLDYGYTF. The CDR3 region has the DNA TGTGCCTCGACGGGGGGCCACCTGGACTATGGCTACACCTTC.

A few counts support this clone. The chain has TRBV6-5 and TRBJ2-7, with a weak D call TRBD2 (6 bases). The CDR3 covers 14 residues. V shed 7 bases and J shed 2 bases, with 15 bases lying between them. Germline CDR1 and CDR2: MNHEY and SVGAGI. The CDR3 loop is CASTIARGAYEQYF. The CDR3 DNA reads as TGTGCCAGCACGATCGCCCGCGGGGCCTACGAGCAGTACTTC.

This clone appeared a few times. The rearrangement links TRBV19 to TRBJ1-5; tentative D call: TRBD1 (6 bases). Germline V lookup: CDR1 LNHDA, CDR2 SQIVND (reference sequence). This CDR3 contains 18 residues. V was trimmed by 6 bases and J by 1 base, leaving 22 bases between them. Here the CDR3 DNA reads TGTGCCAGTAGATCCAAGGGTGTGGGGGACATAAGCAATCAGCCCCAGCATTTT. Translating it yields CASRSKGVGDISNQPQHF. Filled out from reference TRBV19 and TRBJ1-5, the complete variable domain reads DGGITQSPKYLFRKEGQNVTLSCEQNLNHDAMYWYRQDPGQGLRLIYYSQIVNDFQKGDIAEGYSVSREKKESFPLTVTSAQKNPTAFYLCASRSKGVGDISNQPQHFGDGTRLSIL.

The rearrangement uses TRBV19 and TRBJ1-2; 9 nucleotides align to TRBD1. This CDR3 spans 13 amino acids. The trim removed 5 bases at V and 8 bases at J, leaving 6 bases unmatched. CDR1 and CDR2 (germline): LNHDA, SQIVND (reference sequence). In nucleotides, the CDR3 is TGTGCCAGTAGTTGGGGACAGGGTGACGGCTACACCTTC. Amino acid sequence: CASSWGQGDGYTF.

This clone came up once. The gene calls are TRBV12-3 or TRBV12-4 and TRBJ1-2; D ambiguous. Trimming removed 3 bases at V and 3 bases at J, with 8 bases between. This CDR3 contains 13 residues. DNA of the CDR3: TGTGCCAGCAGTTTGAGCCGGTACTATGGCTACACCTTC. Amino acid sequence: CASSLSRYYGYTF.

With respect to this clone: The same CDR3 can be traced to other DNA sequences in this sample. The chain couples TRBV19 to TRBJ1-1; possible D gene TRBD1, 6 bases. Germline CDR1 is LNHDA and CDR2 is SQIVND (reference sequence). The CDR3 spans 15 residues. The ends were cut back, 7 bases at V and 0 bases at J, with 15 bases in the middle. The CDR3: CASKRGGAMNTEAFF. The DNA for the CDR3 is TGTGCCAGTAAGAGGGGGGGGGCTATGAACACTGAAGCTTTCTTT.

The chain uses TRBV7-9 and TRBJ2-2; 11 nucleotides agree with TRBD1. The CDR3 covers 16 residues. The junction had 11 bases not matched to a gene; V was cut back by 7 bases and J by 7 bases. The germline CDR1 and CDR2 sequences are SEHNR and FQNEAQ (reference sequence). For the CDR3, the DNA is TGTGCCAGCACTGGATTCGGACAGGGGGCTGGCGGGGAGCTGTTTTTT. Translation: CASTGFGQGAGGELFF.

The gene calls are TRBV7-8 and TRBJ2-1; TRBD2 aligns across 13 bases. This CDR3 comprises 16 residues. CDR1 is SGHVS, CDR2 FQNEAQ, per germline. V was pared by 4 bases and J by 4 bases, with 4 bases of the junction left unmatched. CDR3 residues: CASSSLLAGGYNEQFF. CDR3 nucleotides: TGTGCCAGCAGCTCCCTACTAGCGGGGGGGTACAATGAGCAGTTCTTC. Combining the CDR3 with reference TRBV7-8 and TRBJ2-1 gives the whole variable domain GAGVSQSPRYKVAKRGQDVALRCDPISGHVSLFWYQQALGQGPEFLTYFQNEAQLDKSGLPSDRFFAERPEGSVSTLKIQRTQQEDSAVYLCASSSLLAGGYNEQFFGPGTRLTVL.

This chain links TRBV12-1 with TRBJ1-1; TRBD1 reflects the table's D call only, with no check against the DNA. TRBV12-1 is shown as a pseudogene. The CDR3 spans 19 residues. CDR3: CASSFVKKTGVLVNTEAFF. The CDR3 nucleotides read TGTGCCAGCAGCTTTGTGAAAAAAACAGGGGTTTTGGTGAACACTGAAGCTTTCTTT.

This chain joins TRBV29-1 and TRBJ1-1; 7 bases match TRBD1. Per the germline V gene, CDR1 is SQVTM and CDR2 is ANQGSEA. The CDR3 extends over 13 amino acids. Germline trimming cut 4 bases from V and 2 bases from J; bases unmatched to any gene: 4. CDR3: CSVGGQINTEAFF. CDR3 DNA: TGCAGCGTTGGGGGACAGATTAACACTGAAGCTTTCTTT.

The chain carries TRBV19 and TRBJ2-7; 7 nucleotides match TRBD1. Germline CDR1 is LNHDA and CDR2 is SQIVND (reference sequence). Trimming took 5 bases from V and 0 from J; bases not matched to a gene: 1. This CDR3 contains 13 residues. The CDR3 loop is CASSDRVSYEQYF. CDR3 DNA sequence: TGTGCCAGTAGTGACAGGGTCTCCTACGAGCAGTACTTC.

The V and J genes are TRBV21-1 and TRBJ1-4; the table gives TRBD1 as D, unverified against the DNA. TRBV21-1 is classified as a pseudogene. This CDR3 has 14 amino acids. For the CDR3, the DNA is TGTGCCAGCAGAAGACAGGAACTTAATGAAAAACTGTTTTTT. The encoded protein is CASRRQELNEKLFF.

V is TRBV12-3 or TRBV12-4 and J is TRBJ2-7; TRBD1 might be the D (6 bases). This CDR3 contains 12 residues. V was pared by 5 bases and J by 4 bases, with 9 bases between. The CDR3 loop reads CASSPGAYEQYF. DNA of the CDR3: TGTGCCAGCAGTCCAGGGGCTTACGAGCAGTACTTC.

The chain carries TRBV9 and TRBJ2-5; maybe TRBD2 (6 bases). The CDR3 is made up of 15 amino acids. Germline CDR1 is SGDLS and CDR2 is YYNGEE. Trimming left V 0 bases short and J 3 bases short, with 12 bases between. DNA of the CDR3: TGTGCCAGCAGCGTAGTCGGGACTGAAGAAGAGACCCAGTACTTC. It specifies CASSVVGTEEETQYF.

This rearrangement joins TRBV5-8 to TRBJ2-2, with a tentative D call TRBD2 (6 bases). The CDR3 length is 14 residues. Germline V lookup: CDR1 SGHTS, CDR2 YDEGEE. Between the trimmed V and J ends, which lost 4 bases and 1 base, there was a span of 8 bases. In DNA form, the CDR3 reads TGTGCCAGCAGCCGGGGACTGAACACCGGGGAGCTGTTTTTT. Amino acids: CASSRGLNTGELFF.

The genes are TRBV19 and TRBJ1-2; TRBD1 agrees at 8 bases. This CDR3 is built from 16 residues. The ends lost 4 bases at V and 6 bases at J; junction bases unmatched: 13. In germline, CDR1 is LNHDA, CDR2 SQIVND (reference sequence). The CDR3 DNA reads TGTGCCAGTAGTAGCCCCTGGACAGGGAGGAGGGATGGCTACACCTTC. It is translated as CASSSPWTGRRDGYTF.

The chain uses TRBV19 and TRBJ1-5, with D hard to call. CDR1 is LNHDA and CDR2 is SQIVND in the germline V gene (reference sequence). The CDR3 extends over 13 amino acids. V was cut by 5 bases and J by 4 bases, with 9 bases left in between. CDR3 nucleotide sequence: TGTGCCAGTAGTGTTACAGAGAATCAGCCCCAGCATTTT. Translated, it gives CASSVTENQPQHF.

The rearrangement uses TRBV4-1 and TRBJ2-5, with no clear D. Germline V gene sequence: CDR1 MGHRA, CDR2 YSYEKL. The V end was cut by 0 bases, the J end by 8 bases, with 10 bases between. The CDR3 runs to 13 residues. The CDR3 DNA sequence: TGCGCCAGCAGCCAAGATCGGGTCAAAACCCAGTACTTC. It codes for CASSQDRVKTQYF.